Listed below are T cell receptor beta chains from one sample, sequenced in a study of cytomegalovirus exposure and HLA in healthy donors. Assay: immunoSEQ multiplex PCR; the TCRdb copy retains only in-frame clones and omits some. The sample has about 200,000 clones, 80% to 85% seen once. The sample was PBMCs. These receptors came from a woman under 40 in good health and CMV-seronegative. Each CDR3 is given with its conserved first and last residue. A D gene is named only where the DNA matches it firmly. For some rows the clone size is stated as once, few or many, or as a class when expanded; others skip it.

>TRBD2|16|TRBJ2-7|once|TRBV2
TGTGCCAGCAGTGAAAGTAGCCCTAGCGGGTCCCACGAGCAGTACTTC
CASSESSPSGSHEQYF
>TRBD2|15|TRBJ2-1|-|TRBV29-1
TGCAGCGTTGAGGTGCTAGCGGGGGGGAACAATGAGCAGTTCTTC
CSVEVLAGGNNEQFF
>TRBD1|15|TRBJ1-1|-|TRBV18
TGTGCCAGCTCACCTGCACAGGGGGCGAGGGGTGAAGCTTTCTTT
CASSPAQGARGEAFF
>TRBD2|15|TRBJ2-7|-|TRBV7-6
TGTGCCAGCAGCCAAGGACTAGCGGGAAGTTACGAGCAGTACTTC
CASSQGLAGSYEQYF
>TRBD2|12|TRBJ2-1|-|TRBV5-1
TGCGCCAGCAGCCCGGGGGGAGCGGGAGGGTTCTTC
CASSPGGAGGFF
>TRBD2|14|TRBJ2-5|few|TRBV5-1
TGCGCCAGCACCCTATTAGCGGGAGAGAAGACCCAGTACTTC
CASTLLAGEKTQYF
>-|15|TRBJ2-1|-|TRBV7-9
TGTGCCAGCAGCTTAGGGATCCGCCCCAGGGATGAGCAGTTCTTC
CASSLGIRPRDEQFF
>-|15|TRBJ2-3|-|TRBV5-6
TGTGCCAGCAGCGCGGGGACCGTAAGCACAGATACGCAGTATTTT
CASSAGTVSTDTQYF
>TRBD1|16|TRBJ1-2|once|TRBV27
TGTGCCAGCAGTCGAAATAACAGGGGGGAGAACTATGGCTACACCTTC
CASSRNNRGENYGYTF
>-|13|TRBJ1-5|once|TRBV2
TGTGCCAGCAGGCTGACAGATCCCCAGCCCCAGCATTTT
CASRLTDPQPQHF
>-|14|TRBJ1-2|-|TRBV11-2
TGTGCCAGCAGCTTATTCACAGTCGGAAATGGCTACACCTTC
CASSLFTVGNGYTF
>-|14|TRBJ1-2|-|TRBV19
TGTGCCAGTTCTACCCCCCGGGGTTTTTATGGCTACACCTTC
CASSTPRGFYGYTF
>-|13|TRBJ1-5|few|TRBV18
TGTGCCAGCTCACTCGCGCGGAATCAGCCCCAGCATTTT
CASSLARNQPQHF
>-|14|TRBJ2-1|-|TRBV6-5
TGTGCCAGCAGTTACGGACTTACCTACAATGAGCAGTTCTTC
CASSYGLTYNEQFF
>TRBD2|16|TRBJ2-7|-|TRBV2
TGTGCCAGCAGTCAACCCCGGACTAGCGCTTCCTACGAGCAGTACTTC
CASSQPRTSASYEQYF
>-|14|TRBJ2-7|few|TRBV7-9
TGTGCCAGCAGCCCGGAGACTCACTCCTACGAGCAGTACTTC
CASSPETHSYEQYF
>-|13|TRBJ2-3|-|TRBV10-3
TGTGCCATCAGTGAGTCGACCGGGGATACGCAGTATTTT
CAISESTGDTQYF
>-|10|TRBJ1-2|-|TRBV28
TGTGCCAGCAGTTCTTATGGCTACACCTTC
CASSSYGYTF
>-|12|TRBJ1-2|-|TRBV28
TGTGCCAGCAGTTCCGGGGGCTATGGCTACACCTTC
CASSSGGYGYTF
>TRBD1|15|TRBJ2-7|-|TRBV5-4
TGTGCCAGCAGCAAGACAGGGGGCATTACTTACGAGCAGTACTTC
CASSKTGGITYEQYF
>TRBD1|15|TRBJ2-2|-|TRBV25-1
TGTGCCAGCAACGGACAGGGTAGGCGGACCGGGGAGCTGTTTTTT
CASNGQGRRTGELFF
>-|15|TRBJ1-2|-|TRBV6-5
TGTGCCAGCAGTTACTTAGTACAGGGTGCCTATGGCTACACCTTC
CASSYLVQGAYGYTF
>-|15|TRBJ2-3|-|TRBV9
TGTGCCAGCGGAGGGGGCGGGGTGTCCCTGGGCACGCAGTATTTT
CASGGGGVSLGTQYF
>TRBD1|16|TRBJ1-2|-|TRBV5-1
TGCGCCAGCAGCTTGGGGGACAGCTTCACTTACTATGGCTACACCTTC
CASSLGDSFTYYGYTF
>-|13|TRBJ1-1|-|TRBV27
TGTGCCAGCAGTTCGAGGACACCCTTCGGAGCTTTCTTT
CASSSRTPFGAFF
>TRBD2|18|TRBJ2-7|-|TRBV14
TGTGCCAGCAGCCAAGTTTTGCCCCTAGCGGGACCAACCTACGAGCAGTACTTC
CASSQVLPLAGPTYEQYF
>TRBD2|15|TRBJ2-1|-|TRBV30
TGTGCCTGGAGTACGTGGAGTAGCGGGATCTATGAGCAGTTCTTC
CAWSTWSSGIYEQFF
>TRBD1|15|TRBJ2-2|-|TRBV6-4
TGTGCCAGCAGCGAGGACAGGGGTAACACCGGGGAGCTGTTTTTT
CASSEDRGNTGELFF
>TRBD1|15|TRBJ2-7|-|TRBV5-1
TGCGCCAGCAGCTTGGATCGACAGGGCCACTACGAGCAGTACTTC
CASSLDRQGHYEQYF
>TRBD1|12|TRBJ2-7|-|TRBV30
TGTGCCTGGGGGACAGGTTCCTACGAGCAGTACTTC
CAWGTGSYEQYF
>-|15|TRBJ1-1|-|TRBV9
TGTGCCAGCAGCGTAGAAGGGGAGGGATGGACTGAAGCTTTCTTT
CASSVEGEGWTEAFF
>TRBD1|14|TRBJ2-7|few|TRBV10-2
TGCGCCAGCAACAGTCCAGACAGGGGCTACGAGCAGTACTTC
CASNSPDRGYEQYF
>-|15|TRBJ2-3|-|TRBV6-5
TGTGCCAGCCGACTGGGGGGTTCTAGCACAGATACGCAGTATTTT
CASRLGGSSTDTQYF
>TRBD1|15|TRBJ2-7|-|TRBV28
TGTGCCAGCAGTCCCCGCGCAGGGGGCAGCTACGAGCAGTACTTC
CASSPRAGGSYEQYF
>-|16|TRBJ2-3|-|TRBV9
TGTGCCAGCAGCGTAACCGACACTCCCGGCCCAGATACGCAGTATTTT
CASSVTDTPGPDTQYF
>TRBD1|15|TRBJ1-1|few|TRBV5-1
TGCGCCAGCAGCTTGTCCGCCGGACAGGCCATATCGGCTTTCTTT
CASSLSAGQAISAFF
>-|15|TRBJ2-1|-|TRBV6-1
TGTGCCAGCAGTGAATTGGGAGGTGCCTACAATGAGCAGTTCTTC
CASSELGGAYNEQFF
>-|15|TRBJ2-3|-|TRBV19
TGTGCCAGTAGTGTCCCGAGCGGAAGCACAGATACGCAGTATTTT
CASSVPSGSTDTQYF
>-|15|TRBJ2-2|-|TRBV11-3
TGTGCCAGCAGCTTAGGACTAGATCTTCCCGGGGAGCTGTTTTTT
CASSLGLDLPGELFF
>-|15|TRBJ2-2|-|TRBV9
TGTGCCAGCAGCGACCAGGGTGGGCACACCGGGGAGCTGTTTTTT
CASSDQGGHTGELFF
>-|13|TRBJ2-7|-|TRBV7-9
TGTGCCAGCAGCCTATCGGTTTCATACGAGCAGTACTTC
CASSLSVSYEQYF
>-|14|TRBJ2-5|-|TRBV6-1
TGTGCCAGCAGTGGGACGGACAGACAAGAGACCCAGTACTTC
CASSGTDRQETQYF
>TRBD1|15|TRBJ1-4|once|TRBV7-9
TGTGCCAGCAGCTTGGGCACAGGGGGCGGCCTGAAACTGTTTTTT
CASSLGTGGGLKLFF
>TRBD1|14|TRBJ1-5|-|TRBV30
TGTGCCTGGAGTATAACAGGGGCTCACCAGCCCCAGCATTTT
CAWSITGAHQPQHF
>-|13|TRBJ2-7|-|TRBV30
TGTGCCTGGCTTAAGGGGGGGCTGGGAGAGCAGTACTTC
CAWLKGGLGEQYF
>TRBD1|16|TRBJ2-7|-|TRBV6-1
TGTGCCAGCAGTGAAAGGGGGACAGGGGGCCCCTACGAGCAGTACTTC
CASSERGTGGPYEQYF
>-|14|TRBJ2-1|-|TRBV6-5
TGTGCCAGCAGTGAAGAAGCGGGCGCCTATGAGCAGTTCTTC
CASSEEAGAYEQFF
>TRBD1|15|TRBJ1-1|-|TRBV30
TGTGCCTGGAGTCTTATGACAGGGCCGAACACTGAAGCTTTCTTT
CAWSLMTGPNTEAFF
>-|16|TRBJ2-7|-|TRBV7-2
TGTGCCAGCAGCTTAAAAAGACGGGAGTACTTTGACGAGCAGTACTTC
CASSLKRREYFDEQYF
>-|20|TRBJ1-6|once|TRBV5-4
TGTGCCAGCAGCCCCAGTCCTGTGGCCCCAGGCTCCCAATTCAATTCACCCCTCCACTTT
CASSPSPVAPGSQFNSPLHF
>-|18|TRBJ1-2|-|TRBV7-5
TGTGTCAGAAGCTTCCCCACCACGGGTGTGGACAGAAACTATGGCTACACCTTC
CVRSFPTTGVDRNYGYTF
>-|15|TRBJ2-7|-|TRBV29-1
TGCAGCGTTGAAAAGGGGGATGGCAGACCCTACGAGCAGTACTTC
CSVEKGDGRPYEQYF
>-|12|TRBJ1-2|few|TRBV2
TGTGCCAGCAGCTACTGGAACTATGGCTACACCTTC
CASSYWNYGYTF